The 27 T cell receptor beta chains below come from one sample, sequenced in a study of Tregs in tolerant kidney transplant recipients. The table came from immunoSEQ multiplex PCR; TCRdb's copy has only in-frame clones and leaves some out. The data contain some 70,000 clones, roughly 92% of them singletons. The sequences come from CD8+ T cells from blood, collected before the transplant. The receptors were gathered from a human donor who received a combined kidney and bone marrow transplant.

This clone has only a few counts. CDR3 DNA: TGTGCCAGCAGTGACCTGACAGGGGCGGACTATGGCTACACCTTC. Translated: CASSDLTGADYGYTF. This chain connects TRBV25-1 to TRBJ1-2, with 8 bases that match TRBD1. This CDR3 region has 15 residues. The J segment lost 3 bases and the V segment lost 3 bases, leaving 6 bases of the junction unmatched. The germline V gene has CDR1 MGHDK and CDR2 SYGVNS.

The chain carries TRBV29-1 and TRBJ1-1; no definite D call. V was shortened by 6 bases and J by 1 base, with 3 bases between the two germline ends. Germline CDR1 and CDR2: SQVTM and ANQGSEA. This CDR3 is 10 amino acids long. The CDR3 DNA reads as TGCAGCGTACAGAACACTGAAGCTTTCTTT. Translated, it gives CSVQNTEAFF.

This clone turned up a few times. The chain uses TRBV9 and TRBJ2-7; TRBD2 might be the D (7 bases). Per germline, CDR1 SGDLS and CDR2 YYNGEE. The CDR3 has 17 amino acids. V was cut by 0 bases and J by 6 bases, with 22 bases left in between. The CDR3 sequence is CASSVEGGDFLAGEQYF. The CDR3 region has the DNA TGTGCCAGCAGCGTAGAAGGGGGGGACTTCTTAGCGGGCGAGCAGTACTTC.

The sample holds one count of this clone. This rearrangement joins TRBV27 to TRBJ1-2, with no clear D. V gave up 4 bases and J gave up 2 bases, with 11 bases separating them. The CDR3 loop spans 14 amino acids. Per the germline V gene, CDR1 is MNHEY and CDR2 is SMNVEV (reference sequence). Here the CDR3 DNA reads TGTGCCAGCAGTTCTCTCGGCGGCAACTATGGCTACACCTTC. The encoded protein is CASSSLGGNYGYTF.

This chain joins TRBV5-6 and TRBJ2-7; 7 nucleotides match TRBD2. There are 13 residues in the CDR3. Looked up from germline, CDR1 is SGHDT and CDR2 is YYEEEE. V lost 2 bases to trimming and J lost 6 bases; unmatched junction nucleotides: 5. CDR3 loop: CASSLLATSEQYF. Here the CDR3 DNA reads TGTGCCAGCAGCTTACTAGCGACCTCCGAGCAGTACTTC.

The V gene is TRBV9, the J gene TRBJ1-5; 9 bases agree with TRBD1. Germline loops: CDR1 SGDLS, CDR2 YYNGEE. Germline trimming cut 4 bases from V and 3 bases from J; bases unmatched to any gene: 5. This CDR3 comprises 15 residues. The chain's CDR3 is CASSPRTGDNQPQHF. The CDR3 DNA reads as TGTGCCAGCAGCCCGAGGACAGGGGACAATCAGCCCCAGCATTTT. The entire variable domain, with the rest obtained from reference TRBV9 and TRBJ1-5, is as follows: DSGVTQTPKHLITATGQRVTLRCSPRSGDLSVYWYQQSLDQGLQFLIQYYNGEERAKGNILERFSAQQFPDLHSELNLSSLELGDSALYFCASSPRTGDNQPQHFGDGTRLSIL.

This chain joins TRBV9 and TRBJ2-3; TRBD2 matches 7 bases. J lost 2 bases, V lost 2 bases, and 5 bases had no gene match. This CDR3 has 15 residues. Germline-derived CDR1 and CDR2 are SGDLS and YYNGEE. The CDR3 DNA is TGTGCCAGCAGCGTGGGGGGGGGTCCCACAGATACGCAGTATTTT. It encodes CASSVGGGPTDTQYF. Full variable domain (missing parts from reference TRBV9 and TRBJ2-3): DSGVTQTPKHLITATGQRVTLRCSPRSGDLSVYWYQQSLDQGLQFLIQYYNGEERAKGNILERFSAQQFPDLHSELNLSSLELGDSALYFCASSVGGGPTDTQYFGPGTRLTVL.

The CDR3 DNA reads TGTGCCTGGAGTGTCACAGTCACCTACGAGCAGTACTTC. Protein sequence: CAWSVTVTYEQYF. The chain joins TRBV30 to TRBJ2-7; D gene uncertain. In germline, CDR1 is GTSNPN, CDR2 SVGIG (reference sequence). This CDR3 has 13 amino acids. V was cut by 0 bases and J by 2 bases, with 8 bases left in between.

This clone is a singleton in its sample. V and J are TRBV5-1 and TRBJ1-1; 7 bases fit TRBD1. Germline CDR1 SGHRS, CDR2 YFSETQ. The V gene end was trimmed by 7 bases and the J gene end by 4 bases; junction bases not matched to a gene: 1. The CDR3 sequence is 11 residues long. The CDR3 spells CASRQGTEAFF. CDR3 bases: TGCGCCAGCCGACAGGGCACTGAAGCTTTCTTT. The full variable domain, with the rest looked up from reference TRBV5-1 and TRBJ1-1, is KAGVTQTPRYLIKTRGQQVTLSCSPISGHRSVSWYQQTPGQGLQFLFEYFSETQRNKGNFPGRFSGRQFSNSRSEMNVSTLELGDSALYLCASRQGTEAFFGQGTRLTVV.

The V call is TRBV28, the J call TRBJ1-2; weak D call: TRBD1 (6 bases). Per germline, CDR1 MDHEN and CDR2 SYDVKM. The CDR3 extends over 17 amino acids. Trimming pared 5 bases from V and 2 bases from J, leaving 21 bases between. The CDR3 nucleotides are TGTGCCAGCAGTCTACCGGGACACCTAAAATCGAACTATGGCTACACCTTC. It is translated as CASSLPGHLKSNYGYTF.

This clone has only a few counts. The CDR3 DNA reads as TGTGCCAGCTCAGGGGATGGCTACACCTTC. Translated, it gives CASSGDGYTF. The chain joins TRBV19 to TRBJ1-2, with D perhaps TRBD1 (6 bases). Trimming left V 9 bases short and J 6 bases short, with 8 bases between. The germline V gene has CDR1 LNHDA and CDR2 SQIVND (reference sequence). The CDR3 length is 10 residues.

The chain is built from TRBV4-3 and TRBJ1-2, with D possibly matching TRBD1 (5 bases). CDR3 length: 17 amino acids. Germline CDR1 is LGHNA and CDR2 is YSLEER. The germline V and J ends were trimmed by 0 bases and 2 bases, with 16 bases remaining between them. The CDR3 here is CASSQEVGGLYNYGYTF. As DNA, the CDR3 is TGCGCCAGCAGCCAAGAAGTCGGGGGTTTGTACAACTATGGCTACACCTTC.

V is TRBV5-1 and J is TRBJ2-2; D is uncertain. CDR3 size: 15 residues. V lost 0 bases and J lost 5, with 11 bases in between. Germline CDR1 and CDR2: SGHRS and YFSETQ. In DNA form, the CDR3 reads TGCGCCAGCAGCTTGGTAGCCGAATTTACCGGGGAGCTGTTTTTT. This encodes CASSLVAEFTGELFF. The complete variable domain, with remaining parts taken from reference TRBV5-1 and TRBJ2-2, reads KAGVTQTPRYLIKTRGQQVTLSCSPISGHRSVSWYQQTPGQGLQFLFEYFSETQRNKGNFPGRFSGRQFSNSRSEMNVSTLELGDSALYLCASSLVAEFTGELFFGEGSRLTVL.

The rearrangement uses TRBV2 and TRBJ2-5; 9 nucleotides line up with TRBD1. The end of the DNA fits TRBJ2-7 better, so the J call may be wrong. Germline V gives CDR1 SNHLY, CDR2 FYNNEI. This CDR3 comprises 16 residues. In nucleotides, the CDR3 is TGTGCCAGCAGTCTCCTAAGTGGACAGGGGCGCCACGAGCAGTACTTC. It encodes CASSLLSGQGRHEQYF.

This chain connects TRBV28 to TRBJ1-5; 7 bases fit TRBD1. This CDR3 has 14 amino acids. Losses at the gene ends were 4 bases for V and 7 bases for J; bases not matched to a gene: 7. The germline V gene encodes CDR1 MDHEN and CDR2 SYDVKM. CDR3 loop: CASSSQTGLQPQHF. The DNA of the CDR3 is TGTGCCAGCAGTTCTCAGACAGGGCTCCAGCCCCAGCATTTT.

This CDR3 is CASSQTGSNQPQHF. The CDR3 DNA sequence: TGTGCCAGCAGCCAGACAGGTAGCAATCAGCCCCAGCATTTT. The chain carries TRBV9 and TRBJ1-5, with a possible D match to TRBD1 (6 bases). Germline-derived CDR1 and CDR2 are SGDLS and YYNGEE. V was cut by 4 bases and J by 0 bases, with 8 bases left in between. The CDR3 is made up of 14 amino acids.

The CDR3 bases are TGTGCTAGTGGTTTGGTACATAGAGGGGACAGCAAGACCGTTAGCAATCAGCCCCAGCATTTT. Encoded protein: CASGLVHRGDSKTVSNQPQHF. The chain is built from TRBV12-5 and TRBJ1-5; 7 positions match TRBD1. The CDR3 totals 21 residues. V lost 0 bases and J lost 0; bases outside the gene matches: 17. CDR1 is LGHNT and CDR2 is FRNRAP in the germline V gene.

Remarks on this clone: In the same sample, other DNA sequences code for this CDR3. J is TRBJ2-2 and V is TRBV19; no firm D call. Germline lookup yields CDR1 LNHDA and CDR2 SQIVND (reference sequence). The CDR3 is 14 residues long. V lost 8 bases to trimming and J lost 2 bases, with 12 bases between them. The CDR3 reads CASSDTINTGELFF. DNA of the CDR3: TGTGCCAGTTCTGACACGATAAACACCGGGGAGCTGTTTTTT.

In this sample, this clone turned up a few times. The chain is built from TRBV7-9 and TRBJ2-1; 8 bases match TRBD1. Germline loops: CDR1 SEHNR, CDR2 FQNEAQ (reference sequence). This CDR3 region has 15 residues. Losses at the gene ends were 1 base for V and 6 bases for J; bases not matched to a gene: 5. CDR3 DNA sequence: TGTGCCAGCAGCTTAGTTCTGGGGACAGGCAATGAGCAGTTCTTC. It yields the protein CASSLVLGTGNEQFF.

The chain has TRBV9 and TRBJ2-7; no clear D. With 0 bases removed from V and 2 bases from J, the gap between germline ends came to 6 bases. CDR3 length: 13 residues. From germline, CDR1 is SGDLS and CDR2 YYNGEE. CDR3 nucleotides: TGTGCCAGCAGCGTAGGCAGTACCTACGAGCAGTACTTC. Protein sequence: CASSVGSTYEQYF.

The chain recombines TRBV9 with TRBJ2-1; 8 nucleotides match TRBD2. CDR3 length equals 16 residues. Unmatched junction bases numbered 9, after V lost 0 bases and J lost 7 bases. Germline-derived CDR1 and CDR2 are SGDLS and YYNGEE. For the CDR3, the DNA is TGTGCCAGCAGCGTAGGCTGGCGGGAGGTAGGAAATGAGCAGTTCTTC. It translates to CASSVGWREVGNEQFF. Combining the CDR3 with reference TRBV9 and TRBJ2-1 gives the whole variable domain DSGVTQTPKHLITATGQRVTLRCSPRSGDLSVYWYQQSLDQGLQFLIQYYNGEERAKGNILERFSAQQFPDLHSELNLSSLELGDSALYFCASSVGWREVGNEQFFGPGTRLTVL.

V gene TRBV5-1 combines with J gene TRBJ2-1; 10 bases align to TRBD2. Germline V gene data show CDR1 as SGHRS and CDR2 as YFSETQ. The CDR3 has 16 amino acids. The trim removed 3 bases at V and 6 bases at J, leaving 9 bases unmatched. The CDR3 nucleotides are TGCGCCAGCAGCTGGACCCTAGCGGGAGCGGTCAATGAGCAGTTCTTC. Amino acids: CASSWTLAGAVNEQFF. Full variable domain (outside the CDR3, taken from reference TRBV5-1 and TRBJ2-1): KAGVTQTPRYLIKTRGQQVTLSCSPISGHRSVSWYQQTPGQGLQFLFEYFSETQRNKGNFPGRFSGRQFSNSRSEMNVSTLELGDSALYLCASSWTLAGAVNEQFFGPGTRLTVL.

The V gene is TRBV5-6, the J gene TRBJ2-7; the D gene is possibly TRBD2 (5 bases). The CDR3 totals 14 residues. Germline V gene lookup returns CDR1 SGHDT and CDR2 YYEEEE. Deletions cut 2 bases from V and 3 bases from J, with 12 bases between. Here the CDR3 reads CASSLKTTSYEQYF. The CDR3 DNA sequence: TGTGCCAGCAGCTTAAAGACTACCAGCTACGAGCAGTACTTC.

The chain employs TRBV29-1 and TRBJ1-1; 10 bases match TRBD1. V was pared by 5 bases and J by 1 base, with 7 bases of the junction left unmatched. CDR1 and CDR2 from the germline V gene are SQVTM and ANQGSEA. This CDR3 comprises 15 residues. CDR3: CSVKTGDRGNTEAFF. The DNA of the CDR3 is TGCAGCGTTAAGACTGGGGACAGGGGGAACACTGAAGCTTTCTTT.

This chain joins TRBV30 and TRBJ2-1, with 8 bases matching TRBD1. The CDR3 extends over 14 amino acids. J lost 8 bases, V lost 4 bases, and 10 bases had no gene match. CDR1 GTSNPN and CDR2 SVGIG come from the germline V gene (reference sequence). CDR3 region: CAWIPGQGPHEQFF. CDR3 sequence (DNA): TGTGCCTGGATCCCCGGACAGGGCCCCCATGAGCAGTTCTTC.

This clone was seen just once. The CDR3 region is CASSRTGDNTGELFF. In DNA, the CDR3 is TGTGCCAGCTCGCGGACAGGGGACAACACCGGGGAGCTGTTTTTT. The V and J genes are TRBV18 and TRBJ2-2, with 9 bases lining up with TRBD1. This CDR3 is 15 amino acids long. Germline-derived CDR1 and CDR2 are KGHSH and LQKENI. V gave up 6 bases and J gave up 2 bases; unmatched junction bases: 4.

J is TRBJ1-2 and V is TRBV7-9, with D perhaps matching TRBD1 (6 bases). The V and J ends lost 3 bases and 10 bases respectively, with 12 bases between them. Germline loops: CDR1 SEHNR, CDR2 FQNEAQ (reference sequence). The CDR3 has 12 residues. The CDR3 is CASSLGAKLYTF. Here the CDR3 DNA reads TGTGCCAGCAGCTTGGGGGCCAAACTCTACACCTTC.